The rows below give T cell receptor beta chains drawn from one sample of a study of healthy donors' naive CD4 and CD8 T cells. Via MiXCR, TCRdb re-called the reads, giving one row per CDR3 protein. Altogether 150,000 to 200,000 distinct CDR3 sequences are present, around 70% being singletons, with the ten largest covering 2% to 2.5%. Material for sequencing was naive CD4+ and CD8+ T cells sorted from blood, pooled from several donors. The receptor set was obtained from a pool of human donors in good health; the sample pools cells from several healthy donors. CDR3s include the opening cysteine and the closing phenylalanine or tryptophan. Fields, in order: V gene, J gene, D gene, clone size, CDR3 protein, CDR3 DNA. D genes are given only for firm matches. Clone sizes are given selectively: once, few, many, or a class where the clone is expanded.

TRBV12-3/TRBV12-4	TRBJ2-1	TRBD2	NA	CASSFGGSQDNEQFF	TGTGCCAGCAGTTTCGGCGGGAGTCAAGACAATGAGCAGTTCTTC
TRBV29-1	TRBJ2-1	NA	NA	CSVSTPTINEQFF	TGCAGCGTTTCAACCCCGACCATCAATGAGCAGTTCTTC
TRBV19	TRBJ1-2	NA	NA	CASSPAGAGSNGYTF	TGTGCCAGTAGTCCCGCGGGGGCGGGTAGTAATGGCTACACCTTC
TRBV5-4	TRBJ1-1	TRBD1	few	CASSLFGQGDTEAFF	TGTGCCAGCAGCTTGTTCGGGCAGGGGGACACTGAAGCTTTCTTT
TRBV6-5	TRBJ1-1	TRBD1	NA	CASSYYRGNTEVFF	TGTGCCAGCAGTTACTACAGGGGGAACACTGAAGTTTTCTTT
TRBV6-5	TRBJ2-1	NA	NA	CASSYDTLGEQFF	TGTGCCAGCAGTTACGACACCCTCGGTGAGCAGTTCTTC
TRBV5-1	TRBJ2-5	TRBD1	NA	CASSLASGGETQYF	TGCGCCAGCAGCTTGGCATCAGGGGGAGAGACCCAGTACTTC
TRBV29-1	TRBJ1-2	NA	few	CSVEGSGGSYGYTF	TGCAGCGTTGAGGGATCTGGGGGGAGCTATGGCTACACCTTC
TRBV18	TRBJ1-5	TRBD1	NA	CASSPSVGTVSNQPQHF	TGTGCCAGCTCACCGAGCGTCGGGACAGTGAGCAATCAGCCCCAGCATTTT
TRBV19	TRBJ1-1	NA	NA	CASSIAWRETPNTEAFF	TGTGCCAGTAGTATAGCTTGGAGGGAAACCCCAAACACTGAAGCTTTCTTT
TRBV19	TRBJ1-6	NA	NA	CASSIFPDSPLHF	TGTGCCAGTAGTATCTTCCCGGACTCGCCCCTCCACTTT
TRBV29-1	TRBJ2-1	NA	NA	CSVVRNEQFF	TGCAGCGTTGTTCGCAATGAGCAGTTCTTC
TRBV29-1	TRBJ1-2	NA	few	CSVEGSGGGYTF	TGCAGCGTTGAAGGGTCTGGGGGTGGCTACACCTTC
TRBV11-1	TRBJ2-1	TRBD2	NA	CASSSRLSGRTYNEQFF	TGTGCCAGCAGCTCACGCCTTAGCGGGAGAACATACAATGAGCAGTTCTTC
TRBV15	TRBJ1-1	NA	NA	CATSRDLWSGAEAFF	TGTGCCACCAGCAGAGATCTCTGGTCGGGGGCTGAAGCTTTCTTT
TRBV27	TRBJ2-3	TRBD1	NA	CASSLGDRVTDTQYF	TGTGCCAGCAGTTTAGGGGACAGAGTCACAGATACGCAGTATTTT
TRBV4-3	TRBJ2-5	NA	NA	CASSQDHRVQETQYF	TGCGCCAGCAGCCAAGATCATAGGGTACAAGAGACCCAGTACTTC
TRBV29-1	TRBJ1-1	NA	few	CSVAGDSMNTEAFF	TGCAGCGTTGCGGGTGACTCCATGAACACTGAAGCTTTCTTT
TRBV11-2	TRBJ1-6	NA	NA	CASSYDHSPLHF	TGTGCCAGCAGTTATGATCATTCACCCCTCCACTTT
TRBV11-2	TRBJ2-7	NA	NA	CASSLGVYEQCF	TGTGCCAGCAGCTTAGGGGTTTACGAGCAGTGCTTC
TRBV5-1	TRBJ2-3	NA	NA	CASSRERLSTDTQYF	TGCGCCAGCAGCCGTGAGCGGCTTAGCACAGATACGCAGTATTTT
TRBV30	TRBJ2-7	NA	few	CAWRRVRDRGEQYF	TGTGCCTGGAGGAGGGTGAGGGATCGGGGCGAGCAGTACTTC